This TCR beta chain was sequenced for a study of CD8 T cells in Susac syndrome. Study-level information: Patients with Susac syndrome were, at the time of blood collection, therapy-naive, maintained on corticosteroids, or maintained on intravenous immunoglobulin alone.

The RNA input was roughly 0.45 to 1 ug, and it was reverse transcribed with random hexamers. Amplification of TCR beta CDR3 was carried out by immunoSEQ multiplex PCR, which covered 54 Vbeta and 13 Jbeta segments. MiXCR was run by TCRdb on the immunoSEQ multiplex PCR reads, yielding one entry per CDR3 protein. The repertoire has over 100,000 distinct CDR3 sequences, roughly 95% of them found once; the top ten carry roughly 0.14%. This clonotype was seen only once. V lost 8 bases to trimming and J lost 8 bases, with 12 bases between them. The CDR3 runs to 10 residues. Per germline, CDR1 SQVTM and CDR2 ANQGSEA. TEMRA cells were FACS-enriched, with CD8+ and CD4+ T cells isolated negatively.

The sequencing sample was made of CD4+ T cells from PBMCs. The genes are TRBV29-1 and TRBJ1-2; D not certain. This receptor was obtained from a human donor with Susac syndrome. The CDR3, as DNA: TGCAGCTCCGAAGCGGGAGGCTACACCTTC. This sequence encodes CSSEAGGYTF.